This T cell receptor beta chain came from a study of T cells after yellow fever vaccination. Across the study: In the case of low-cell-number fractions, SMART-Seq v4 Ultra Low Input was used for preparation.

CDR1 is SGHRS and CDR2 is YFSETQ in the germline V gene. V was pared by 4 bases and J by 0 bases, with 10 bases between. This CDR3 has 15 residues. TCR cDNA was made by 5'RACE template switching, adding a universal primer site and UMIs. One entry per CDR3 protein, called by TCRdb with MiXCR from the 5' RACE reads. Of 340,000 or so distinct CDR3 sequences in the sample, around 12% are singletons; the top ten hold 3.2%. This clonotype was counted many times. Sequencing used CD4+ T cells sorted from PBMCs, obtained 15 days after the yellow fever booster vaccination. The chain recombines TRBV5-1 with TRBJ1-4, with D hard to call. This receptor was identified in a young man who received the YFV17D yellow fever vaccine. The DNA for the CDR3 is TGCGCCAGCAGCGGGGAACCTGCAACTAATGAAAAACTGTTTTTT. It is translated as CASSGEPATNEKLFF.